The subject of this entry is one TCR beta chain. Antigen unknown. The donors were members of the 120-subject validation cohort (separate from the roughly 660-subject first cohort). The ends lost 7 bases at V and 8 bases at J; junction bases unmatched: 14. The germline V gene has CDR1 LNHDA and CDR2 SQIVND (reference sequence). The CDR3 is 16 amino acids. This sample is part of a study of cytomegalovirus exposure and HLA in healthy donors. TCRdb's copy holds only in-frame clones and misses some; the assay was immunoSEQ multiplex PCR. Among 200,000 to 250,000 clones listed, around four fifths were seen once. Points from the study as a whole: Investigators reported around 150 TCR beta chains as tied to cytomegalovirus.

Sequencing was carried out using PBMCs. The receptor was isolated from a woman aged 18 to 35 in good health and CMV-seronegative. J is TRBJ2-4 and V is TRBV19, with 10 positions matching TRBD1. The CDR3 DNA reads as TGTGCCAGTACTCCCCACTGGAGACAGGGGGCAGACATTCAGTACTTC. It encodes CASTPHWRQGADIQYF.